This record covers a single T cell receptor (beta chain). The antigen this receptor binds is unknown. This entry is derived from a study of T cell clusters in autoimmune cytopenias (dated by TCRdb to the late 2010s). Describing the broader study: Healthy donor controls had a mean age of around 52 years and a median age of approximately 62 years, with about half of the roughly 43 female. Per sample, TRB sequencing gave a median depth of roughly 56,000 reads and a median of around 2,200 distinct TRB clonotypes. In autoimmune cytopenia patients, peripheral blood TRB and IGH repertoires were sequenced during active disease and over treatment follow-up, together with healthy, CLL and autoimmune hepatitis controls. The study aimed to test whether autoimmune cytopenia patients carry a disease-specific immune repertoire signature usable as a blood-based biomarker. Controls were roughly 26 age-matched healthy donors for primary cytopenia and around 13 age-matched CLL patients for secondary cytopenia. Autoimmune hepatitis repertoires were compared against 23 age- and sex-matched healthy donors. Results and caveats for the whole study, not just this receptor: The T cell clusters were only ever defined in silico, so experimental validation of their functional role was still needed. The cluster-lack signature was not observed for secondary cytopenia versus CLL, as the signature was apparently masked by the dominant lymphoma-associated repertoire. Roughly 2.9-fold more exclusive TRB clusters were observed in healthy donors than in active autoimmune hepatitis patients, consistent with an autoimmunity-wide signature. GLIPH suggested that primary autoimmune cytopenia patients lacked physiological T cell clusters: 45 to 60 clusters were exclusive to healthy donors versus 17 exclusive to patients. Shifts in the TRB repertoire, including less even repertoires in secondary cytopenia and CLL, were mostly a reflection of lymphoma bias and not of autoimmunity.

Per sample, around 250 ng of peripheral blood genomic DNA, 35,000 to 45,000 genome equivalents, was used for TRB amplification. CDR1 and CDR2 are drawn from the germline V gene: SGHAT, FQNNGV. The CDR3 numbers 17 residues from cysteine through phenylalanine. The entry carries no DNA sequence. To amplify TRB rearrangements, a touch-down multiplex PCR protocol was run with the TRB-A and TRB-B primer pools combined in a single tube. Illumina adapters and sample indices were added to the amplicons through two consecutive PCR reactions using Phusion HS II polymerase. After gel purification with the NucleoSpin Gel and PCR Clean-up kit, the amplicons were quantified by Qubit and checked for quality on an Agilent 2100 Bioanalyzer. Sequencing of the libraries was done on an Illumina MiSeq with 600-cycle, single-indexed, paired-end runs. As for the original processing: TRB reads were aligned and assembled with MiXCR version 2.1.12 using the default MiXCR reference library. Each unique CDR3 nucleotide sequence defined a clone, and only productive sequences with at least two reads were analysed. To assess repertoire diversity, an R script computed alpha-parameterized diversity profiles (alpha 0 to 5), which included the Shannon (alpha 1) and Simpson (alpha 2) indices. The tcR package was used to compute combinatorial TRB VJ usage, and cohorts were compared on this usage by principal component analysis with ade4. GLIPH was used to cluster TCRbeta CDR3s in pairs of cohorts matched for age and read depth, and a Wilcoxon test was used to compare cluster frequencies. TCRdb reprocessed the reads into one record per CDR3 protein sequence, lacking DNA. These V and J calls are TCRdb output, not the study's own analysis. The sample table on file contains a few thousand distinct CDR3 sequences. The top ten hold approximately 15% of the sample.

The data also belong to a second study, concerning T cell repertoires in aging, cancer and after chemotherapy. The second paper states: Donors spanned six age groups from 30 or younger to 70 or older, with at least three individuals per group. Control TCR repertoires from healthy donors were recorded across several months to years, and re-sampling revealed clear clonal overlap. About 8.3 million TCR reads were contained in the full dataset. Compared with age-matched healthy donors, untreated patients with hematological or solid cancers had significantly lower TCR diversity and higher clonality in blood. In healthy donors, the decline in TCR diversity with age was mainly due to loss of richness, whereas in cancer patients loss of evenness also played a role. In both cancer cohorts, median generation probability rose over the chemotherapy interval, which suggests that the repertoire was reconstituted through rebound thymic output. The authors noted that the repertoire data do not allow conclusions about immunological memory after chemotherapy. To look at immunoaging and at how T cells reconstitute after chemotherapy, the study profiled TCR beta repertoires in peripheral blood from both healthy donors and cancer patients. A cohort of 218 cancer patients (94 with hematological and 124 with solid cancers) was assembled, and approximately 95 healthy donors were included as a reference group. MiXCR versions 2.12 and 3.0.5 were used to process TRB sequences. The repertoire metrics were Shannon diversity, evenness, clonality (defined as one minus evenness), and alpha-parameterized diversity profiles covering alpha 0 to 5. Generation probabilities of clones in paired pre- and post-chemotherapy samples were computed with the IGoR algorithm.

The chain employs TRBV11-2 and TRBJ1-3; TCRdb indicates TRBD1, and absent DNA this call remains unverified. Sequences were obtained from peripheral blood. This sequence was found in a human donor in good health. The CDR3 is CASSPSGTGDSGNTIYF.